These T cell receptor beta chains were read from a single sample in a study of blood T cell repertoires in COVID-19. The assay was immunoSEQ multiplex PCR, and TCRdb's table has in-frame clones only and misses some. The repertoire holds fewer than 300,000 clones, around 84% seen once, with 9.5% to 13% in the top ten. Sequenced: peripheral blood. These TCRs come from a man over 45 with COVID-19, enrolled during active disease. The conserved cysteine and the conserved F or W are not part of the CDR3 here.

TRBV18	TRBJ1-2	ASSTGENYGYT
TRBV5-1	TRBJ2-7	ASSFGTSLSYEQY
TRBV5-1	TRBJ1-6	ASSPGTTNSPLH
TRBV29-1	TRBJ1-1	SVGTGDTEAF
TRBV10-3	TRBJ1-1	AISPQVANTEAF
TRBV18	TRBJ2-2	ASSSQGGYSTGELF
TRBV7-3	TRBJ2-1	ASSLGLAGWGNEQF
TRBV4-3	TRBJ2-5	ASSQAGQIQETQY
TRBV28	TRBJ1-5	ASSLRRVVQPQH
TRBV3-1/TRBV3-2	TRBJ1-2	ASSQRVYGYT
TRBV6-5	TRBJ1-2	ASSYRQGGGYT
TRBV20-1	TRBJ2-7	SASSRQSSYEQY
TRBV29-1	TRBJ1-1	SVGRGYTEAF
TRBV7-9	TRBJ1-2	ASSPSGQEYGYT
TRBV5-5	TRBJ1-5	ASRRDGGQPQH
TRBV6-5	TRBJ1-2	ASSTGGWDYGYT
TRBV12-3/TRBV12-4	TRBJ2-6	ASTPTGANVLT
TRBV6-4	TRBJ1-2	ARKQENANYGYT
TRBV3-1/TRBV3-2	TRBJ2-7	ASSQGQAPYEQY
TRBV5-1	TRBJ2-7	ASSLSRQEDEQY
TRBV9	TRBJ1-4	ASSITGATNEKLF
TRBV7-6	TRBJ2-5	ASSLEAGGWGQETQY
TRBV5-1	TRBJ2-2	ASSSGLPRSANTGELF
TRBV9	TRBJ2-3	ASTLGLAGDTDTQY
TRBV7-9	TRBJ2-1	ASSPRSVWSYNEQF
TRBV4-1	TRBJ2-2	ASSLRLAGLITGELF
TRBV13	TRBJ1-4	ASSTRRQIATNEKLF
TRBV7-9	TRBJ2-7	ASSRQGNNEQY
TRBV7-9	TRBJ2-5	ASSNIAGSQETQY
TRBV7-9	TRBJ1-1	ASSLDRAPVAF
TRBV6-5	TRBJ1-3	ASSSGFSGNTIY
TRBV2	TRBJ2-2	ASSAGENTGELF
TRBV6-5	TRBJ2-7	ASSYFHQTMRGEQY
TRBV5-4	TRBJ1-2	ASSRGTGAGNGYT
TRBV21-1	TRBJ2-7	ASRGDTYEQY
TRBV2	TRBJ1-2	ASSEGNGGPTGGYT
TRBV6-6	TRBJ2-7	ASSRAGTSTVEQY
TRBV5-1	TRBJ2-2	ASSPDSPSTGELF
TRBV6-6	TRBJ2-1	ASSLMEGEQF
TRBV28	TRBJ1-2	ASSPLTGSPGYT
TRBV2	TRBJ1-5	ASTLDREYQPQH
TRBV6-5	TRBJ1-2	ASSYSRTGGGYGYT
TRBV3-1/TRBV3-2	TRBJ1-4	ASSRKAGQGNEKLF
TRBV5-1	TRBJ2-3	ASSLVPTGTSGRASDTQY
TRBV18	TRBJ2-5	ASSPGGEQETQY
TRBV5-6	TRBJ2-1	ASSLGRGGYNEQF
TRBV6-2/TRBV6-3	TRBJ2-6	ASSQGTGGASGANVLT
TRBV13	TRBJ1-2	ASSRGVRGSNYGYT
TRBV9	TRBJ2-1	ASSVGEVNSYNEQF
TRBV27	TRBJ1-1	ASSYMTEAF